This T cell receptor beta chain was profiled in a study of cytomegalovirus exposure and HLA in healthy donors. Study as a whole: An early release of data contained 80 million to 85 million unique TCRs, which came from HLA-typed donors.

The V gene end was trimmed by 3 bases and the J gene end by 2 bases; junction bases not matched to a gene: 7. Germline V lookup: CDR1 SGDLS, CDR2 YYNGEE. CDR3 size: 16 residues. The study ran its PCR with 60 Vbeta and 13 Jbeta primers. The data were produced by immunoSEQ multiplex PCR, yet TCRdb's version contains in-frame clones alone and is incomplete. The table shows some 120,000 clones, with more than 65% occurring only once. Sample: PBMCs. The receptor comes from a woman between 18 and 29 years old in good health and CMV-seronegative. J is TRBJ2-3 and V is TRBV9; 9 bases match TRBD2. In DNA form, the CDR3 reads TGTGCCAGCAGCGCGATAGCGGGAGAAGACACAGATACGCAGTATTTT. It is translated as CASSAIAGEDTDTQYF.